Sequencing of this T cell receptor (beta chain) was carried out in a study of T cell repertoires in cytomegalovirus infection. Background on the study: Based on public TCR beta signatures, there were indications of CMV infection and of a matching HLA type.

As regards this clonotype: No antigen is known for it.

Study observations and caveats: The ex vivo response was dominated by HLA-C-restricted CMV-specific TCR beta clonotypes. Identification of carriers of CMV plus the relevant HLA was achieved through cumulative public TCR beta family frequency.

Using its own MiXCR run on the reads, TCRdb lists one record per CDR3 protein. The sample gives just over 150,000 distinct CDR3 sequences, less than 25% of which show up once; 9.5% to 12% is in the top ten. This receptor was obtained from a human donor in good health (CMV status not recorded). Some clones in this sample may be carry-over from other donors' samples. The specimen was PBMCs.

The CDR3 sequence is CASGSYEQYF. Written as DNA, the CDR3 is TGTGCCAGTGGCTCCTACGAGCAGTACTTC. The chain combines TRBV19 with TRBJ2-7; D is undetermined. The V gene lost 8 bases and the J gene lost 0 bases, with 2 bases spanning the gap. This CDR3 region has 10 residues. Germline-derived CDR1 and CDR2 are LNHDA and SQIVND (reference sequence).